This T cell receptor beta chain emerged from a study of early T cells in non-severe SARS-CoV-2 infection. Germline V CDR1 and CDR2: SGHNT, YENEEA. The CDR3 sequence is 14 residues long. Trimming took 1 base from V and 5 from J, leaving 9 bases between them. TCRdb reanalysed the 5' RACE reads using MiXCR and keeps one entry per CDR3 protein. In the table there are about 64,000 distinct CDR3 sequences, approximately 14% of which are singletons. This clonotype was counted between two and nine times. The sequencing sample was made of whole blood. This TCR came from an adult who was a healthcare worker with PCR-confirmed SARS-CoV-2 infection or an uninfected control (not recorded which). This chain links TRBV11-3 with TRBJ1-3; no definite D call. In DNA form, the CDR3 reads TGTGCCAGCAGCTTAGCAGGCGAAAGAAACACCATATATTTT. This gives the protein CASSLAGERNTIYF.